This T cell receptor (beta chain) came from a study of cytomegalovirus exposure and HLA in healthy donors. The PCR had 60 Vbeta and 13 Jbeta primers. Assay: immunoSEQ multiplex PCR; the TCRdb copy retains only in-frame clones and omits some. Its clone listing holds about 190,000 clones. V was pared by 2 bases and J by 1 base, with 4 bases of the junction left unmatched. The CDR3 consists of 15 residues. Germline V gene data show CDR1 as KGHSH and CDR2 as LQKENI. Source material: PBMCs. This clonotype was obtained from a woman younger than 45 in good health and CMV-seropositive. This chain uses TRBV18 with TRBJ2-5, with 7 nucleotides matching TRBD2. CDR3 region: CASSPGEGLQETQYF. CDR3 nucleotides: TGTGCCAGCTCACCAGGGGAGGGCCTCCAAGAGACCCAGTACTTC.